One sample yielded the 4 T cell receptor beta chains listed below, sequenced in a study of response to subunit inactivated influenza vaccine. A single record per CDR3 protein comes from TCRdb applying MiXCR to the RT-PCR reads. The repertoire holds about 520,000 distinct CDR3 sequences, with approximately 10% as singletons. Sequencing was performed on PBMCs from blood, taken roughly 6 weeks after vaccination. The source of these receptors is a man aged 50 to 60 who received an inactivated influenza vaccine.

V gene TRBV2 combines with J gene TRBJ1-2, with no clear D. Trimming cost V 7 bases and J 8 bases, with 17 bases left between them. Germline V lookup: CDR1 SNHLY, CDR2 FYNNEI. There are 13 residues in the CDR3. The DNA of the CDR3 is TGTGCCAGCATTTTAAGGCAATCGAGGGGCTACACCTTC. Translating it yields CASILRQSRGYTF.

This clonotype was seen ten or more times. This chain uses TRBV20-1 with TRBJ1-1; D remains ambiguous. V was shortened by 5 bases and J by 4 bases, with 8 bases between the two germline ends. This CDR3 comprises 11 residues. The germline CDR1 and CDR2 sequences are DFQATT and SNEGSKA (reference sequence). The CDR3 loop is CSAGRLTEAFF. The DNA of the CDR3 is TGCAGTGCTGGTCGGCTCACTGAAGCTTTCTTT.

V and J are TRBV4-2 and TRBJ2-5; 8 positions match TRBD2. The germline V gene has CDR1 LGHNA and CDR2 YNFKEQ. Trimming cost V 4 bases and J 5 bases; bases outside gene matches: 6. CDR3 length equals 14 residues. CDR3 loop: CASSPSGGTETQYF. CDR3 nucleotide sequence: TGTGCCAGCAGCCCGAGCGGGGGTACTGAGACCCAGTACTTC.

The chain has TRBV5-1 and TRBJ2-3; 10 bases align to TRBD2. V lost 5 bases to trimming and J lost 5 bases; unmatched junction nucleotides: 8. From germline, CDR1 is SGHRS and CDR2 YFSETQ. The CDR3 is made up of 15 amino acids. CDR3 in DNA: TGCGCCAGCAGTCCCAGCGGGGGGGCCGGAGATACGCAGTATTTT. Protein product: CASSPSGGAGDTQYF.